The 9 T cell receptor beta chains given below trace back to one sample, sequenced in a study of cytomegalovirus exposure and HLA in healthy donors. The table came from immunoSEQ multiplex PCR; TCRdb's copy has only in-frame clones and leaves some out. The sample records roughly 250,000 clones, 70% to 90% being singletons. The sample consisted of PBMCs. These receptor sequences come from a woman in her thirties in good health and CMV-seropositive.

The rearrangement uses TRBV27 and TRBJ2-1; 7 bases fit TRBD1. Trimming removed 2 bases from V and 6 bases from J; junction bases left unmatched: 4. Per germline, CDR1 MNHEY and CDR2 SMNVEV (reference sequence). The CDR3 extends over 14 amino acids. This chain's CDR3 is CASSLQGVGNEQFF. DNA of the CDR3: TGTGCCAGCAGTTTACAGGGGGTTGGCAATGAGCAGTTCTTC.

This CDR3 reads CAWDRDRGSPEAFF. In DNA form, the CDR3 reads TGTGCCTGGGATCGGGACAGGGGTAGCCCTGAAGCTTTCTTT. This sequence joins TRBV30 and TRBJ1-1; 10 bases match TRBD1. Per germline, CDR1 GTSNPN and CDR2 SVGIG (reference sequence). With V trimmed by 5 bases and J by 6 bases, 9 bases remained unmatched. This CDR3 contains 14 residues.

The chain carries TRBV4-1 and TRBJ2-5; TRBD2 agrees at 10 bases. The ends lost 4 bases at V and 4 bases at J; junction bases unmatched: 3. In germline, CDR1 is MGHRA, CDR2 YSYEKL. The CDR3 length is 14 residues. The CDR3 protein is CASSRGLAAETQYF. The CDR3 nucleotides read TGCGCCAGCAGCCGCGGACTAGCGGCAGAGACCCAGTACTTC.

The CDR3 sequence: CASSSREIVYNEQFF. In DNA, the CDR3 is TGTGCCAGCAGCTCCCGGGAGATTGTCTACAATGAGCAGTTCTTC. This rearrangement joins TRBV2 to TRBJ2-1; TRBD2 might be the D (6 bases). Trimming left V 6 bases short and J 3 bases short, with 15 bases between. Germline CDR1 SNHLY, CDR2 FYNNEI. This CDR3 spans 15 amino acids.

The CDR3 here is CASSAPGGASNTQYF. The CDR3 DNA reads TGTGCCAGCAGCGCCCCAGGGGGCGCGTCGAATACGCAGTATTTT. V usage is TRBV9 and J usage is TRBJ2-3; 8 bases fit TRBD1. The CDR3 length is 15 residues. V was clipped by 3 bases and J by 7 bases; unmatched bases: 10. Germline V CDR1 and CDR2: SGDLS, YYNGEE. The full variable domain, completed using reference TRBV9 and TRBJ2-3, is DSGVTQTPKHLITATGQRVTLRCSPRSGDLSVYWYQQSLDQGLQFLIQYYNGEERAKGNILERFSAQQFPDLHSELNLSSLELGDSALYFCASSAPGGASNTQYFGPGTRLTVL.

The chain couples TRBV5-1 to TRBJ2-7, with 7 bases that match TRBD1. CDR3 length: 13 amino acids. The junction had 3 bases not matched to a gene; V was cut back by 4 bases and J by 2 bases. Per the germline V gene, CDR1 is SGHRS and CDR2 is YFSETQ. CDR3 bases: TGCGCCAGCAGCCCGGGACAGACCTACGAGCAGTACTTC. Translation: CASSPGQTYEQYF.

This clone appeared a few times. The chain uses TRBV6-1 and TRBJ2-7; no reliable D call. V dropped 6 bases and J dropped 0 bases, with 9 bases sitting between them. From germline, CDR1 is MNHNS and CDR2 SASEGT. The length of the CDR3 is 13 residues. Here the CDR3 reads CASRRPSSYEQYF. The CDR3 region has the DNA TGTGCCAGCAGACGGCCTAGCTCCTACGAGCAGTACTTC.

The J gene is TRBJ1-5, the V gene TRBV19, with a weak D call TRBD1 (6 bases). The CDR3 contains 14 residues. In germline, CDR1 is LNHDA, CDR2 SQIVND (reference sequence). V gave up 3 bases and J gave up 7 bases, with 13 bases separating them. CDR3: CASSIDRLVQPQHF. CDR3 bases: TGTGCCAGTAGTATTGACAGGTTGGTGCAGCCCCAGCATTTT.

The rearrangement joins TRBV28 to TRBJ2-3; 12 bases line up with TRBD2. The V segment lost 7 bases and the J segment 1 base; nucleotides outside the gene matches: 18. The CDR3 totals 20 residues. The V gene's germline CDR1 is MDHEN and CDR2 SYDVKM. CDR3 region: CASNSVRRLAGDFGTDTQYF. CDR3 nucleotides: TGTGCCAGCAACTCGGTCCGGAGACTAGCGGGAGATTTTGGCACAGATACGCAGTATTTT.